These 6 T cell receptor beta chains were all obtained from the same sample, sequenced in a study of T cell responses to AZD1222 COVID-19 vaccine. The table came from immunoSEQ multiplex PCR; TCRdb's copy has only in-frame clones and leaves some out. The sample consists of 90,000 to 150,000 clones, about nine tenths of them appearing once. The starting material was peripheral blood, obtained 28 days after the second AZD1222 dose. All receptors derive from an adult who received the AZD1222 COVID-19 vaccine.

In nucleotides, the CDR3 is TGTGCCAGCAGTGCGGAAAGACTGAACACTGAAGCTTTCTTT. This encodes CASSAERLNTEAFF. This chain connects TRBV2 to TRBJ1-1, with no clear D. Germline loops: CDR1 SNHLY, CDR2 FYNNEI. There are 14 residues in the CDR3. Trimming pared 4 bases from V and 0 bases from J, leaving 9 bases between.

The chain carries TRBV19 and TRBJ1-5; TRBD1 might be the D (6 bases). Germline V gives CDR1 LNHDA, CDR2 SQIVND (reference sequence). The ends were cut back, 7 bases at V and 0 bases at J, with 16 bases in the middle. This CDR3 comprises 16 residues. This CDR3 reads CASIQSQGNSNQPQHF. In nucleotides, the CDR3 is TGTGCCAGTATCCAATCCCAGGGGAATAGCAATCAGCCCCAGCATTTT.

The chain has TRBV5-1 and TRBJ2-3; 10 bases are shared with TRBD2. The CDR3 loop spans 17 amino acids. Germline V CDR1 and CDR2: SGHRS, YFSETQ. Germline trimming cut 0 bases from V and 4 bases from J; bases unmatched to any gene: 8. CDR3 bases: TGCGCCAGCAGCTTGGGGCCTAGCGGGGGTACCGCAGATACGCAGTATTTT. Protein sequence: CASSLGPSGGTADTQYF.

V gene TRBV18 combines with J gene TRBJ2-6; no clear D. Between the trimmed V and J ends, which lost 1 base and 0 bases, there was a span of 4 bases. The germline V gene has CDR1 KGHSH and CDR2 LQKENI. CDR3 length: 15 residues. The DNA for the CDR3 is TGTGCCAGCTCACCACAGCACTCTGGGGCCAACGTCCTGACTTTC. Translated: CASSPQHSGANVLTF.

V usage is TRBV3-1 (or the pseudogene TRBV3-2) and J usage is TRBJ2-7; the D is unclear. The CDR3 sequence is 15 residues long. The germline V gene has CDR1 LGHDT and CDR2 YNNKEL (reference sequence). V was cut by 5 bases and J by 7 bases, with 21 bases left in between. The CDR3 region is CASSFKLGSLGEQYF. The CDR3 nucleotides are TGTGCCAGCAGCTTTAAACTCGGGTCTCTGGGTGAGCAGTACTTC.

This clone was seen a handful of times. The genes are TRBV28 and TRBJ2-7, with D perhaps matching TRBD1 or TRBD2 (6 bases each). CDR1 and CDR2 (germline): MDHEN, SYDVKM. Trimming cost V 6 bases and J 4 bases, with 13 bases left between them. This CDR3 has 13 amino acids. The CDR3 sequence: CASRRRGVYEQYF. The CDR3 DNA reads TGTGCCAGCAGAAGGAGGGGGGTGTACGAGCAGTACTTC.